This entry features one TCR beta chain sequence. Its cognate antigen is unknown. Germline V gene data show CDR1 as SGHVS and CDR2 as FQNEAQ. CDR3 size: 13 residues. The V gene lost 6 bases and the J gene lost 0 bases, with 6 bases spanning the gap. The record originates from a study of cytomegalovirus exposure and HLA in healthy donors. Study-level background: Within an early data release were roughly 83 million unique TCRs drawn from HLA-typed donors. The study's findings and limits: Common viral pathogens seemed, in a later analysis, to connect with several of the most significant clusters.

Primers: 60 Vbeta forward and 13 Jbeta reverse. TCRdb keeps only in-frame clones here, not all; method: immunoSEQ multiplex PCR. The table shows 82,000 or so clones, with around 70% occurring only once. The clonotype originates from a woman between 50 and 59 years old in good health and CMV-seropositive. The specimen sequenced was PBMCs. This chain connects TRBV7-8 to TRBJ2-1; a possible D gene is TRBD2 (5 bases). CDR3 DNA: TGTGCCAGCAGGGGGAGCTCCTACAATGAGCAGTTCTTC. Translating gives CASRGSSYNEQFF.